This T cell receptor (beta chain) originates from a study of T cells in narcolepsy. Study results and limitations: Healthy controls reportedly lacked the autoreactive clonotypes serially found in patients' blood. No autoreactive T cell clone sequences appeared in some memory CD4+ repertoires.

Germline loops: CDR1 SGHRS, CDR2 YFSETQ. CDR3 size: 15 residues. About this clone: Its specificity is unknown. Its ends do not fully match the called genes, so a read error is possible.

TCRdb keeps only in-frame clones here, not all; method: immunoSEQ multiplex PCR. The table records over 15,000 clones, approximately 90% of them present only once. The specimen was memory (CD45RA-) CD4+ T cells from blood. The rearrangement joins TRBV5-1 to TRBJ2-7, with D perhaps assigned TRBD1 or TRBD2 (5 bases each). This TCR came from a human donor in good health. CDR3 sequence reads: CASSLASRRWWGRKF. CDR3 in DNA: TGCGCCAGCAGCTTGGCGTCGAGGAGGTGGTGGGGCAGGAAATTC. Based on the CDR3 plus reference TRBV5-1 and TRBJ2-7, the full variable domain is KAGVTQTPRYLIKTRGQQVTLSCSPISGHRSVSWYQQTPGQGLQFLFEYFSETQRNKGNFPGRFSGRQFSNSRSEMNVSTLELGDSALYLCASSLASRRWWGRKFGPGTRLTVT.